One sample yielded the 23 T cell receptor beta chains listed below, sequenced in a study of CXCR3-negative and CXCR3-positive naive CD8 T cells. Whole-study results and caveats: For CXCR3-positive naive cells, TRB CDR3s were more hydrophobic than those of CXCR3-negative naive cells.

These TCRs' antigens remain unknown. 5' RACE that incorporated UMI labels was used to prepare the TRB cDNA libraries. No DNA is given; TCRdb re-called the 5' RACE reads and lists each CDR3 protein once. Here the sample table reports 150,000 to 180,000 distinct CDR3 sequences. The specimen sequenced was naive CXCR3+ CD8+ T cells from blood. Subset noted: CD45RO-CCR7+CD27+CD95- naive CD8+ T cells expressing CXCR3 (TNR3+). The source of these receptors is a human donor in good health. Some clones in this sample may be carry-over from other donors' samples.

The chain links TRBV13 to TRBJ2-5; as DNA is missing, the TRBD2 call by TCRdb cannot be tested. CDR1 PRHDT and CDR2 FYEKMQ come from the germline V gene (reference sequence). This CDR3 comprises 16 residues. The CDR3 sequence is CASSPTMGLNQETQYF. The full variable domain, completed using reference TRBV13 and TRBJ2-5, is AAGVIQSPRHLIKEKRETATLKCYPIPRHDTVYWYQQGPGQDPQFLISFYEKMQSDKGSIPDRFSAQQFSDYHSELNMSSLELGDSALYFCASSPTMGLNQETQYFGPGTRLLVL.

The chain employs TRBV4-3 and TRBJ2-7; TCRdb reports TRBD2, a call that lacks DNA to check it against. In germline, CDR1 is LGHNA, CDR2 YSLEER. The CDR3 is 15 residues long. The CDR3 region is CASSQRTSGGYEQYF.

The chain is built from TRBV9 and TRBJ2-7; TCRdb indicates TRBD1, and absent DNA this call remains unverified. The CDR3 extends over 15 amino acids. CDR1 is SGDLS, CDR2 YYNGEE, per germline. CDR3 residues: CASSVTGQGAYEQYF.

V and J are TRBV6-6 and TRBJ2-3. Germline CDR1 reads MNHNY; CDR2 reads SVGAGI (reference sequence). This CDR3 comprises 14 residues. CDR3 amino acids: CASKSIVSTDTQYF.

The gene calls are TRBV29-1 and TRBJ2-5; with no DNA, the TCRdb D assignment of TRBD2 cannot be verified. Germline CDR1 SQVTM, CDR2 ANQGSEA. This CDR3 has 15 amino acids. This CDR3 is CSVERLAGGGETQYF.

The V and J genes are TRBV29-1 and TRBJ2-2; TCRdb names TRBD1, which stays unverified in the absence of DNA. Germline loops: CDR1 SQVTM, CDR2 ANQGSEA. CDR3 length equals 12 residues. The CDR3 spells CSAPGYTGELFF.

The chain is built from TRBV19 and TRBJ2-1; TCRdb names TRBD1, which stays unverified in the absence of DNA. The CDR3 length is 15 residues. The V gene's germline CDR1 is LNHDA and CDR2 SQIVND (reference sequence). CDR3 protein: CASSIWGGAYNEQFF.

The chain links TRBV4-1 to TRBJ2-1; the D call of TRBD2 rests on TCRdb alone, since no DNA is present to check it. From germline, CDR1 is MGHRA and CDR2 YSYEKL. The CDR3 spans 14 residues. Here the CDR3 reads CASSQDPSMDEQFF.

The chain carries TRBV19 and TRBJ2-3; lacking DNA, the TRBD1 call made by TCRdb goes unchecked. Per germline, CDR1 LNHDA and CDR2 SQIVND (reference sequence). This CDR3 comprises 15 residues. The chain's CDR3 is CASSKGYASTDTQYF.

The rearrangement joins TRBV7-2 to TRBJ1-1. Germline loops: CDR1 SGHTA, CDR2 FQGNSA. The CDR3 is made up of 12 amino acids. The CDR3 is CASSSSFREAFF.

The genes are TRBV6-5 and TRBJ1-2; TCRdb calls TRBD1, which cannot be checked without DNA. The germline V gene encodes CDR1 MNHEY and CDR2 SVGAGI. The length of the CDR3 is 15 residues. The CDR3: CASSYRDRANYGYTF.

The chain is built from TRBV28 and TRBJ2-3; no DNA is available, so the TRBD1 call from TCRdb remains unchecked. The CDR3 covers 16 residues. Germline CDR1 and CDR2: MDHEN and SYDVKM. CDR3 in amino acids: CASNPGVLASSDTPYF.

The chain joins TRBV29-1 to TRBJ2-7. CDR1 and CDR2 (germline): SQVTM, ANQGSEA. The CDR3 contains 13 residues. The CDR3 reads CSVLSGRAYEQYF.

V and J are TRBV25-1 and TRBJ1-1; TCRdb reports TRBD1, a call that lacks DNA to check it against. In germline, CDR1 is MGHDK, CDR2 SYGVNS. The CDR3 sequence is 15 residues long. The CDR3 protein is CASRGMLGVNTEAFF.

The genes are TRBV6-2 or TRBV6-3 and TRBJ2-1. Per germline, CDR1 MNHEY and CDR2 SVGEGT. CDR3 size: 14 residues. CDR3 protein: CASSYSAVYNEQFF.

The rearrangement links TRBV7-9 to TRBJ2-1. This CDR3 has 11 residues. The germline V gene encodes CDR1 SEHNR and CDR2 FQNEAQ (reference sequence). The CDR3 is CASSFVHEQFF. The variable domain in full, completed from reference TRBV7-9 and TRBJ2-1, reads DTGVSQNPRHKITKRGQNVTFRCDPISEHNRLYWYRQTLGQGPEFLTYFQNEAQLEKSRLLSDRFSAERPKGSFSTLEIQRTEQGDSAMYLCASSFVHEQFFGPGTRLTVL.

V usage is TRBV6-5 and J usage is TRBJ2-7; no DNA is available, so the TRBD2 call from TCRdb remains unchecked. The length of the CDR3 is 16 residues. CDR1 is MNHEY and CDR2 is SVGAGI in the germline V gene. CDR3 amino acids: CASSYSTSGWSYEQYF.

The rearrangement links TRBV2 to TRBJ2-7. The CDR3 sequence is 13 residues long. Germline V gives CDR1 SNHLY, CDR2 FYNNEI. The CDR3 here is CASSEALGREQYF.

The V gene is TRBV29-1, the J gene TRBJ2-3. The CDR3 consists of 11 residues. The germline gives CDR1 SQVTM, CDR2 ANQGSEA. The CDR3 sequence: CSVLTTDTQYF.

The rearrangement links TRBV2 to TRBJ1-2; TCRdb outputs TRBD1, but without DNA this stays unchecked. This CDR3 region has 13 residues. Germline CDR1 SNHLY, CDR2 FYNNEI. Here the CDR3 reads CASRVTGDYGYTF.

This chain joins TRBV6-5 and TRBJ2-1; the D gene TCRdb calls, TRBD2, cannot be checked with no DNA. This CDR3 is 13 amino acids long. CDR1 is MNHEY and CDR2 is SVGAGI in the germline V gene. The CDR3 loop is CASSYSSKRELFF.

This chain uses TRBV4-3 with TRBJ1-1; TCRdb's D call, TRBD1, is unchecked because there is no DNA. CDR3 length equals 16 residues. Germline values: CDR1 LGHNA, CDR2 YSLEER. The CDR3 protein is CASSQEQIAAFTEAFF.

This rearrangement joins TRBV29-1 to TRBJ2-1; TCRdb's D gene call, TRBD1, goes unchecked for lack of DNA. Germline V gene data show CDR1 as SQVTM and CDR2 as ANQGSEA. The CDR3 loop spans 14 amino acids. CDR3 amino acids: CSVDGGETYNEQFF.